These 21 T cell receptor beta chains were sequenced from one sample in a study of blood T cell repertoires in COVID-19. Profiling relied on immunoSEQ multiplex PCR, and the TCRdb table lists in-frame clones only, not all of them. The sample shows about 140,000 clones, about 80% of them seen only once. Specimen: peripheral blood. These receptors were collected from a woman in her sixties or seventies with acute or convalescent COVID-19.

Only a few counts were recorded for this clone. This chain's CDR3 is CASSIGTGGPYGYTF. The CDR3 nucleotides are TGTGCCAGCAGCATCGGGACAGGGGGCCCCTATGGCTACACCTTC. This rearrangement joins TRBV5-8 to TRBJ1-2, with 12 nucleotides matching TRBD1. CDR1 and CDR2 (germline): SGHTS, YDEGEE. V lost 4 bases to trimming and J lost 4 bases; unmatched junction nucleotides: 5. The CDR3 totals 15 residues.

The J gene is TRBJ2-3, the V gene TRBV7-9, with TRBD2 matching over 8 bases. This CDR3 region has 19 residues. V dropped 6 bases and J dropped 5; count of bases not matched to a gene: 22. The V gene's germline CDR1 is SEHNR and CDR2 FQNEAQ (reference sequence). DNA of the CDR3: TGTGCCAGCAGTTACCTAGGGAGGTATTTAGCGGGACGACGAGATACGCAGTATTTT. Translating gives CASSYLGRYLAGRRDTQYF.

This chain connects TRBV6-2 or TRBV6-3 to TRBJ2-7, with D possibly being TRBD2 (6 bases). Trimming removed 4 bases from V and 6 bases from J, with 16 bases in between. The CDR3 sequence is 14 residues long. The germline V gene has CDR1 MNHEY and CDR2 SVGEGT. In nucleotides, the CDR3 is TGTGCCAGCAGTTCTGGGACTGTATTATCCGAGCAGTACTTC. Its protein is CASSSGTVLSEQYF.

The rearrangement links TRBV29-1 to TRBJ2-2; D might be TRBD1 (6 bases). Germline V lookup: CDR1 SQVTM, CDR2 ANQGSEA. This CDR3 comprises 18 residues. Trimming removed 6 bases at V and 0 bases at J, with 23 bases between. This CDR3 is CSVFDRIGIHTNTGELFF. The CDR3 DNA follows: TGCAGCGTCTTCGACAGGATTGGTATCCATACGAACACCGGGGAGCTGTTTTTT.

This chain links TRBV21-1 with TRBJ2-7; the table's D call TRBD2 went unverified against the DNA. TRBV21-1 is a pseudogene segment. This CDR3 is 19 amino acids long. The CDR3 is CASSNQPGLAVVRSYEQYF. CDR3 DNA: TGTGCCAGCAGCAACCAACCGGGACTAGCGGTTGTCCGTTCCTACGAGCAGTACTTC.

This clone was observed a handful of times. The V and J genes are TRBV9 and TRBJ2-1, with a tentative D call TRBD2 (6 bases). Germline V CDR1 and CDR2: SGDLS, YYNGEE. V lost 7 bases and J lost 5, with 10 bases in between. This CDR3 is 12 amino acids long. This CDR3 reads CASGRGDNEQFF. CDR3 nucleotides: TGTGCCAGCGGACGCGGGGACAATGAGCAGTTCTTC.

The CDR3 loop reads CAGLPKALQGAEMDGYTF. CDR3 sequence (DNA): TGTGCCGGTCTTCCTAAGGCCCTACAGGGGGCCGAGATGGATGGCTACACCTTC. The rearrangement joins TRBV7-3 to TRBJ1-2, with 9 nucleotides matching TRBD1. This CDR3 region has 18 residues. J gave up 6 bases and V 11 bases, and 25 bases lay outside the gene matches. The germline V gene has CDR1 SGHTA and CDR2 FQGTGA.

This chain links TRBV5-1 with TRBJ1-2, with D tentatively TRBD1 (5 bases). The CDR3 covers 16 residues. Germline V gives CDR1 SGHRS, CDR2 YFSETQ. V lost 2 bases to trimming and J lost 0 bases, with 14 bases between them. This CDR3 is CASSFYSGLTNYGYTF. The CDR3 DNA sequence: TGCGCCAGCAGCTTCTACTCAGGGCTTACTAACTATGGCTACACCTTC.

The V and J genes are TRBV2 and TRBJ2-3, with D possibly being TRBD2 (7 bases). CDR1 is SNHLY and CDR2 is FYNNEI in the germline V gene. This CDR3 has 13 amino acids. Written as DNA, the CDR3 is TGTGCGGATCGGGGGGCCCTCACAGATACGCAGTATTTT. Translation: CADRGALTDTQYF.

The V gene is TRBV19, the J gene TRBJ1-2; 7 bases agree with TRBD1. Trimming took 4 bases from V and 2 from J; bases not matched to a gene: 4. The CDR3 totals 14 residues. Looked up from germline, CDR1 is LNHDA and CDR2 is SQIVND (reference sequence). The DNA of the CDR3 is TGTGCCAGTAGTAAGCCGGGACAGAACTATGGCTACACCTTC. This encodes CASSKPGQNYGYTF.

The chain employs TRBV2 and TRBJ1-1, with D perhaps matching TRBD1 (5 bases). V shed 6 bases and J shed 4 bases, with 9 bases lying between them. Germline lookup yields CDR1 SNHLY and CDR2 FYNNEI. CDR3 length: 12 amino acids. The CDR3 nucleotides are TGTGCCAGCAGCCGGGGGAGCACTGAAGCTTTCTTT. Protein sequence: CASSRGSTEAFF.

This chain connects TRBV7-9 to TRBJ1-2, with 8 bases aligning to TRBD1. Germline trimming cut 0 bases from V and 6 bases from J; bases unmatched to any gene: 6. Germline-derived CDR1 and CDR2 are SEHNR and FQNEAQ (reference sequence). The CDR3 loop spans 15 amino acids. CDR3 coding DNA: TGTGCCAGCAGCTTAGCTAGGGGACAGGTCCATGGCTACACCTTC. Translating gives CASSLARGQVHGYTF. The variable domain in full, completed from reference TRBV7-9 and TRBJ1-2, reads DTGVSQNPRHKITKRGQNVTFRCDPISEHNRLYWYRQTLGQGPEFLTYFQNEAQLEKSRLLSDRFSAERPKGSFSTLEIQRTEQGDSAMYLCASSLARGQVHGYTFGSGTRLTVV.

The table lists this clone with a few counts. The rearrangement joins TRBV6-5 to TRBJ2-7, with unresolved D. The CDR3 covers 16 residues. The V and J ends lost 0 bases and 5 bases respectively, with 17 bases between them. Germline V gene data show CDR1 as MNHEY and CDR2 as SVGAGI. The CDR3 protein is CASSYSNRRGLDEQYF. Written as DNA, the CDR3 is TGTGCCAGCAGTTACTCGAATCGTAGAGGTCTTGACGAGCAGTACTTC.

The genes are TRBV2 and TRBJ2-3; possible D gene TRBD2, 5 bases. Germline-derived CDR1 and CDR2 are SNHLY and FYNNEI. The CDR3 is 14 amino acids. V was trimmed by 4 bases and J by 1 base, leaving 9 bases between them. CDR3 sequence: CASSVGSRTDTQYF. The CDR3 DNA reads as TGTGCCAGCAGTGTGGGGAGCCGCACAGATACGCAGTATTTT.

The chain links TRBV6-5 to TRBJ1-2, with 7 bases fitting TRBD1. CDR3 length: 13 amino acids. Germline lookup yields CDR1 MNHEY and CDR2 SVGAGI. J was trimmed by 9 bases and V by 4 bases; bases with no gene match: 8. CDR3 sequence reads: CASSSGQRWSYTF. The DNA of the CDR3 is TGTGCCAGCAGTTCGGGACAGCGCTGGAGCTACACCTTC.

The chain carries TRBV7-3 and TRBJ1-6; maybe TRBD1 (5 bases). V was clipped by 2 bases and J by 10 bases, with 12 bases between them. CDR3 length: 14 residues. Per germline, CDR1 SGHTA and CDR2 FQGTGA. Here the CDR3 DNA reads TGTGCCAGCAGCTTAGCCGGGGGGAAATCACCCCTCCACTTT. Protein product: CASSLAGGKSPLHF.

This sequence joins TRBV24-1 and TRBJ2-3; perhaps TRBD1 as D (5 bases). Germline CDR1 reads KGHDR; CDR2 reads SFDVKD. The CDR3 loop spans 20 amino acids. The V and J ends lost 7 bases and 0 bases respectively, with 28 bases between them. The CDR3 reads CATSATVWSQDIQSTDTQYF. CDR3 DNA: TGTGCCACCAGCGCCACCGTTTGGAGCCAGGACATCCAAAGCACAGATACGCAGTATTTT.

CDR3 amino acids: CASSLDRVEGNTIYF. The CDR3 DNA is TGTGCCAGCAGCTTAGACAGGGTGGAGGGAAACACCATATATTTT. This chain connects TRBV7-8 to TRBJ1-3; the D gene is possibly TRBD1 (6 bases). V gave up 1 base and J gave up 4 bases, with 11 bases separating them. CDR3 length equals 15 residues. Germline CDR1 and CDR2: SGHVS and FQNEAQ.

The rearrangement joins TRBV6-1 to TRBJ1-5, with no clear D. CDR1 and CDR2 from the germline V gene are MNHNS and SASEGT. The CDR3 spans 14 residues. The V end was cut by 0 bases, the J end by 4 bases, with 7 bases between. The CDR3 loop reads CASSEALTNQPQHF. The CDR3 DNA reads TGTGCCAGCAGTGAAGCGTTGACAAATCAGCCCCAGCATTTT.

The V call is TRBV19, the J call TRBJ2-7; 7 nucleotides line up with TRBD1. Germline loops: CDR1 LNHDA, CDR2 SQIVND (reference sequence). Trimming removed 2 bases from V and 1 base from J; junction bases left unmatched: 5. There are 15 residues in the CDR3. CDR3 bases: TGTGCCAGTAGTATATCGAGGACAGGATCCTACGAGCAGTACTTC. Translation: CASSISRTGSYEQYF.

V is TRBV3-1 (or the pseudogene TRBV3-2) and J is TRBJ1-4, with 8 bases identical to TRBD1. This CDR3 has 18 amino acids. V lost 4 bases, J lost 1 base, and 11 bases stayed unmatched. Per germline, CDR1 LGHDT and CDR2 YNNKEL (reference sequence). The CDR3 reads CASSPTSGGFRTNEKLFF. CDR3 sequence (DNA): TGTGCCAGCAGCCCTACCTCAGGGGGCTTTCGAACTAATGAAAAACTGTTTTTT.